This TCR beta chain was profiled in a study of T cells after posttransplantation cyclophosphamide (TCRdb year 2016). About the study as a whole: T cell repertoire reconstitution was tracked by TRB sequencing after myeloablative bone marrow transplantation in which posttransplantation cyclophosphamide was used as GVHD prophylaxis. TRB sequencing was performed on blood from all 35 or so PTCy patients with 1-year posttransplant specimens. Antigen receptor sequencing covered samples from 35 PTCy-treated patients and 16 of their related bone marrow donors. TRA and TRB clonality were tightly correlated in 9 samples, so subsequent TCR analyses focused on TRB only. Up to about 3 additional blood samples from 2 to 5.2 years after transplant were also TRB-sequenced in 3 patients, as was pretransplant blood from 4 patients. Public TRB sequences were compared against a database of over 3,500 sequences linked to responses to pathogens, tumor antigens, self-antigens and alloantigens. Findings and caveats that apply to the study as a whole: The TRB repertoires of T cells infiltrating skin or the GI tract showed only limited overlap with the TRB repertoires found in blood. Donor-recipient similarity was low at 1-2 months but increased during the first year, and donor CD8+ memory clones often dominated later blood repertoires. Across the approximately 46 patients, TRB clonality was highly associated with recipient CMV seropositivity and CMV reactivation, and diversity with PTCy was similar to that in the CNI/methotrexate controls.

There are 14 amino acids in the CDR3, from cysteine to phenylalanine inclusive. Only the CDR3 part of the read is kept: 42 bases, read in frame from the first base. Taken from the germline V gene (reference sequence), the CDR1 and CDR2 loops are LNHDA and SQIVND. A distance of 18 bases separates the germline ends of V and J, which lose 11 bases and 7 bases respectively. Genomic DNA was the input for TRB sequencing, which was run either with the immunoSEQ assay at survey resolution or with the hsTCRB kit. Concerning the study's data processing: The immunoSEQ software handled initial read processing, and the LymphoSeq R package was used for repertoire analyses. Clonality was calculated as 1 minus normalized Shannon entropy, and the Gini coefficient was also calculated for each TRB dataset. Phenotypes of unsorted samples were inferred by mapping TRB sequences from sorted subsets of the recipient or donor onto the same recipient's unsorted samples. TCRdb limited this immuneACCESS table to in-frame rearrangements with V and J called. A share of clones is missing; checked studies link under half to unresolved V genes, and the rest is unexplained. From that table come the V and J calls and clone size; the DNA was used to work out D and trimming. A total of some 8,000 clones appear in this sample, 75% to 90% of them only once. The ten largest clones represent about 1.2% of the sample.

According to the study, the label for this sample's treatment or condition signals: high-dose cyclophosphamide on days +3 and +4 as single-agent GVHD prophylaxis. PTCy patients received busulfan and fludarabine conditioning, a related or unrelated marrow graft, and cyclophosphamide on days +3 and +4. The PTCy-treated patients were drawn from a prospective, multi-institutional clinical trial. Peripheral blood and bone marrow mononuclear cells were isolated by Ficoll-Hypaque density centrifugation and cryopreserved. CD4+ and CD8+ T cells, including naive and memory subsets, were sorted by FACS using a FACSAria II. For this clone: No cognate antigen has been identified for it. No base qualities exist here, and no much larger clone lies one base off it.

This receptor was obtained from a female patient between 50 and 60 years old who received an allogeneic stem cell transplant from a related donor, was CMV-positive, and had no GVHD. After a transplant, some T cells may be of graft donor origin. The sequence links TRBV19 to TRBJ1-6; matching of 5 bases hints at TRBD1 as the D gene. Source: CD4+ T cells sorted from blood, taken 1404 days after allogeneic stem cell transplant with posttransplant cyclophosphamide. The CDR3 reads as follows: CASSGTGGNSPLHF. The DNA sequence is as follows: TGTGCCTCCTCGGGGACTGGTGGAAATTCACCCCTCCACTTT.